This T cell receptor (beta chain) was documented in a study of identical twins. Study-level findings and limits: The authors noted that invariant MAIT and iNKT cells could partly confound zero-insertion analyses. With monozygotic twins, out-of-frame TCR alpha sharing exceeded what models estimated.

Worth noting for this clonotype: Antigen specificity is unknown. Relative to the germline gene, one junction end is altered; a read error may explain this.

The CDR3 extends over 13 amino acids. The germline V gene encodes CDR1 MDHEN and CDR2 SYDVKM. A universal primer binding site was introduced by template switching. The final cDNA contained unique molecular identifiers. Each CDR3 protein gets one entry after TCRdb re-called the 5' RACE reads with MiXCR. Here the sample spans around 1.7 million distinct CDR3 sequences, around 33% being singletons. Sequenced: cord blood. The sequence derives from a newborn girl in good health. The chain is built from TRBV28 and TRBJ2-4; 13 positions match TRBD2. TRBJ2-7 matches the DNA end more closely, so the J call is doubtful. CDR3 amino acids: CSSRTSGSYEQYF. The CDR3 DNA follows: TGTTCCAGCAGGACTAGCGGGAGCTACGAGCAGTACTTC.